In its sample, the clone carrying this T cell receptor (beta chain) was seen a few times. Unique molecular identifiers were incorporated into the prepared TCRbeta library. TCRdb processed the PCR reads anew with MiXCR; each CDR3 protein has one entry. The sample consists of about 400,000 distinct CDR3 sequences, about 20% of them appearing once. The sample comes from a study of T-cell reconstitution after alpha-beta-depleted transplantation in children. Specimen: PBMCs from the stem cell graft donor, collected from the stem cell graft. This sequence originates from a human donor who donated a stem cell graft to a child with acute myeloid leukemia.

The CDR3 region is CASSYMVTNEQFF. In DNA, the CDR3 is TGTGCCAGCAGTTACATGGTCACGAATGAGCAGTTCTTC. This chain joins TRBV6-6 and TRBJ2-1, with unresolved D. Looked up from germline, CDR1 is MNHNY and CDR2 is SVGAGI (reference sequence). This CDR3 is 13 amino acids long. V was shortened by 2 bases and J by 7 bases, with 9 bases between the two germline ends.